The 5 T cell receptor beta chains in this list originate from one sample, sequenced in a study of blood T cells in healthy people across ages. Primers used in a second PCR of about 6 to 11 cycles were a sample-barcoded 5' primer and a J-beta primer mix. TCRdb reprocessed the 5' RACE reads via MiXCR and lists one record per CDR3 protein. The sample lists fewer than 2,000,000 distinct CDR3 sequences; 30% to 40% were seen once. Input material: blood. Source of these receptors: a human donor in good health.

The CDR3 loop reads CATSRVPSDTDTQYF. In nucleotides, the CDR3 is TGTGCCACCAGCAGAGTCCCTAGCGACACAGATACGCAGTATTTT. The chain uses TRBV15 and TRBJ2-3; a possible D gene is TRBD2 (6 bases). Trimming shortened V by 1 base and J by 2 bases, and 10 bases separated the two germline ends. Germline CDR1 reads LNHNV; CDR2 reads YYDKDF (reference sequence). The CDR3 is 15 amino acids.

In this sample, this clonotype turned up many times. V and J are TRBV7-3 and TRBJ2-7, with no clear D. The CDR3 covers 14 residues. Germline loops: CDR1 SGHTA, CDR2 FQGTGA. Trimming stripped 5 bases from V and 3 bases from J, with 14 bases between. The CDR3 DNA reads TGTGCCAGCAGCCTTCGGCCGGGTTACTACGAGCAGTACTTC. Its protein product is CASSLRPGYYEQYF.

V gene TRBV6-1 combines with J gene TRBJ2-1; possibly TRBD2 for D (7 bases). V lost 5 bases, J lost 1 base, and 18 bases lay in between. Germline values: CDR1 MNHNS, CDR2 SASEGT. The CDR3 consists of 17 residues. The CDR3 bases are TGTGCCAGCAGTACCCCACTAGGGGGGGGTTCCTACAATGAGCAGTTCTTC. Translation: CASSTPLGGGSYNEQFF.

This clonotype was seen only a few times. The chain couples TRBV7-2 to TRBJ1-5; D remains ambiguous. V lost 6 bases and J lost 10, with 19 bases in between. CDR3 size: 14 residues. Per germline, CDR1 SGHTA and CDR2 FQGNSA. The chain's CDR3 is CASSPNGLAGPQHF. DNA for the CDR3: TGTGCCAGCAGTCCAAACGGGTTGGCCGGCCCCCAGCATTTT.

The chain is built from TRBV6-2 or TRBV6-3 and TRBJ2-7, with D possibly being TRBD1 (5 bases). The germline V gene encodes CDR1 MNHEY and CDR2 SVGEGT. The ends were cut back, 3 bases at V and 5 bases at J, with 17 bases in the middle. The CDR3 spans 15 residues. This chain's CDR3 is CASSYVQVILHEQYF. DNA for the CDR3: TGTGCCAGCAGTTATGTACAGGTTATACTTCACGAGCAGTACTTC.